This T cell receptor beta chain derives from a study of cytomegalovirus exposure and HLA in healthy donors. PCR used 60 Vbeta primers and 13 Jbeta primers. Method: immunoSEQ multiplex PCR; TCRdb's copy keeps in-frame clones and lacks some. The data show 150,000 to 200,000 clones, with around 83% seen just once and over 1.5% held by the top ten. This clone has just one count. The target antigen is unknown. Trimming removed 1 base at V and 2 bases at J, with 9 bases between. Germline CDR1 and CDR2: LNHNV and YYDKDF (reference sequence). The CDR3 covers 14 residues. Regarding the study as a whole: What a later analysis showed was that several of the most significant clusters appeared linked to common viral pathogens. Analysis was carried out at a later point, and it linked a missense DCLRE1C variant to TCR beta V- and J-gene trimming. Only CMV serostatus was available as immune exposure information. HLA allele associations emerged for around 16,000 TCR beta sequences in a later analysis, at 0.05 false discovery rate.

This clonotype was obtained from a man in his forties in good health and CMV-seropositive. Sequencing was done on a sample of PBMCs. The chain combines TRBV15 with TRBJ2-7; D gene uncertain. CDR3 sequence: CATSRGTRPYEQYF. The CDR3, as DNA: TGTGCCACCAGCAGAGGAACCAGGCCCTACGAGCAGTACTTC. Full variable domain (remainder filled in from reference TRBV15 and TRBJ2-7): DAMVIQNPRYQVTQFGKPVTLSCSQTLNHNVMYWYQQKSSQAPKLLFHYYDKDFNNEADTPDNFQSRRPNTSFCFLDIRSPGLGDTAMYLCATSRGTRPYEQYFGPGTRLTVT.